A selection of T cell receptor beta chains follows, all from one sample in a study of radiation and T cells in renal cell carcinoma. Sequencing was performed with immunoSEQ multiplex PCR; in TCRdb, only in-frame clones are kept and a portion is missing. The sample shows 160,000 or so clones, roughly 87% of them seen only once. Source: blood, taken from a patient whose treatment included radiotherapy and nephrectomy. Receptors originate from a woman aged 45 to 65 with renal cell carcinoma. CDR3s include the opening cysteine and the closing phenylalanine or tryptophan. The order of the fields is V gene, J gene, clone size, D gene, CDR3 DNA, CDR3 protein. D genes are given only for firm matches. A row's size may be missing; if present it is once, few, many or a size class.

V: TRBV19; J: TRBJ2-7; size: -; D: -; DNA: TGTGCCAGTAGTATGGTGGCAGGGGCTAAAGAGCAGTACTTC; CDR3: CASSMVAGAKEQYF
V: TRBV29-1; J: TRBJ2-7; size: -; D: -; DNA: TGCAGCGTCCTTGAACTGACTTACGAGCAGTACTTC; CDR3: CSVLELTYEQYF
V: TRBV5-1; J: TRBJ1-4; size: -; D: TRBD1; DNA: TGCGCCAGCAGCGAAGTACCGGGACAGGGGACTGAAAAACTGTTTTTT; CDR3: CASSEVPGQGTEKLFF
V: TRBV7-2; J: TRBJ1-1; size: -; D: TRBD1; DNA: TGTGCCAGCAGTAGACTTAGGACAGGCAGGATTATGAACACTGAAGCTTTCTTT; CDR3: CASSRLRTGRIMNTEAFF
V: TRBV5-1; J: TRBJ2-3; size: -; D: TRBD2; DNA: TGCGCCAGCAGCCTCGGGACTAGCGGGACCTTTGAGGCAGATACGCAGTATTTT; CDR3: CASSLGTSGTFEADTQYF
V: TRBV7-7; J: TRBJ2-2; size: -; D: -; DNA: TGTGCTAGCAGCTTATTGCTCTCGAACACCGGGGAGCTGTTTTTT; CDR3: CASSLLLSNTGELFF
V: TRBV7-7; J: TRBJ2-5; size: few; D: TRBD2; DNA: TGTGCTAGCAGCTTATCGGGGGGACAAGAGACCCAGTACTTC; CDR3: CASSLSGGQETQYF
V: TRBV21-1; J: TRBJ1-2; size: -; D: -; DNA: TGTGCCAGCAGCTTCTTGTCCCGCCATAACTATGGCTACACCTTC; CDR3: CASSFLSRHNYGYTF
V: TRBV13; J: TRBJ2-3; size: once; D: TRBD2; DNA: TGTGCCAGCAGCTTTAGCGGGGGGGCGCTCTCAGATACGCAGTATTTT; CDR3: CASSFSGGALSDTQYF
V: TRBV19; J: TRBJ1-1; size: -; D: -; DNA: TGTGCCAGTAGTCCAAAAGGCCAGGGACTTAAGGACACTGAAGCTTTCTTT; CDR3: CASSPKGQGLKDTEAFF
V: TRBV10-2; J: TRBJ1-5; size: -; D: -; DNA: TGCGCCAGCAGTGATTTAAATTTCCAGCATTTT; CDR3: CASSDLNFQHF
V: TRBV9; J: TRBJ1-1; size: few; D: TRBD1; DNA: TGTGCCAGCAGCCGGGACAGGGAATGGGACACTGAAGCTTTCTTT; CDR3: CASSRDREWDTEAFF
V: TRBV6-5; J: TRBJ1-1; size: -; D: -; DNA: TGTGCCAGCAGTTACTCGTGGGCCAACGAAGCTTTCTTT; CDR3: CASSYSWANEAFF
V: TRBV15; J: TRBJ2-7; size: -; D: -; DNA: TGTGCCACCAGTCCCGGGACCGTGTCCTACGAGCAGTACTTC; CDR3: CATSPGTVSYEQYF
V: TRBV9; J: TRBJ2-5; size: -; D: -; DNA: TGTGCCAGCAGCGTAGAAATGGGACCCCGGGGGACCCAGTACTTC; CDR3: CASSVEMGPRGTQYF
V: TRBV5-6; J: TRBJ1-1; size: -; D: -; DNA: TGTGCCAGCAGCCCAGGGGTCACTGAAGCTTTCTTT; CDR3: CASSPGVTEAFF